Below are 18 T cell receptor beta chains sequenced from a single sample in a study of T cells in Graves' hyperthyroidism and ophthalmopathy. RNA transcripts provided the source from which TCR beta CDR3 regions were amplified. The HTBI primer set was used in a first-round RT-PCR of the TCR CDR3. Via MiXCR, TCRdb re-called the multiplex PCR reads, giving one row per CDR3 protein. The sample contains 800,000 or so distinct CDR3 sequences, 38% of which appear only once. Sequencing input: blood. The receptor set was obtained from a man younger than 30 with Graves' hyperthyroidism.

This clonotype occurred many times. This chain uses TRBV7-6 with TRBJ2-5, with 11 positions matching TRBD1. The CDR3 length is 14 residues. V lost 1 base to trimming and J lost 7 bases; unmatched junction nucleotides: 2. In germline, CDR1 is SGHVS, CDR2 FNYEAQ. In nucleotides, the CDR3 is TGTGCCAGCAGCTTAGAGGGACAGGGGGGGACCCAGTACTTC. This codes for CASSLEGQGGTQYF.

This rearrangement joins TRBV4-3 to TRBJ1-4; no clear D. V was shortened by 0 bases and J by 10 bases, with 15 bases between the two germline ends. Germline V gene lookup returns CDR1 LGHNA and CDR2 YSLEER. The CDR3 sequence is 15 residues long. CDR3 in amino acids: CASSQEPGFGGKLFF. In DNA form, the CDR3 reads TGCGCCAGCAGCCAAGAGCCGGGGTTTGGCGGAAAACTGTTTTTT.

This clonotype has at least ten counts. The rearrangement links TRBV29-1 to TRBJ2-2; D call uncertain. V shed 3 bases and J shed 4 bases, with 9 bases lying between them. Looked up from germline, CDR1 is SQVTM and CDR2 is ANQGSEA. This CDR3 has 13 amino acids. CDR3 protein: CSVERPPTGELFF. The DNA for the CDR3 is TGCAGCGTTGAGAGACCCCCCACCGGGGAGCTGTTTTTT.

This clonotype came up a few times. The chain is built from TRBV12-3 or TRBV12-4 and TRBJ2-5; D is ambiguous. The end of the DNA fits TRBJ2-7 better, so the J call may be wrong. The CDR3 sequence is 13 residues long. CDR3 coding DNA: TGTGCCAGCAGTTTTCCGAGCCCCGACGAGCAGTACTTC. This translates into CASSFPSPDEQYF.

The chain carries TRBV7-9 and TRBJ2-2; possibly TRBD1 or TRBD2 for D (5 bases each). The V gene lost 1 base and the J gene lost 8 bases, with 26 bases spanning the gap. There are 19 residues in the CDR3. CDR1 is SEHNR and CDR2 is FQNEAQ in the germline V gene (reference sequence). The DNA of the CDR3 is TGTGCCAGCAGCTTAGTTTTAAGGGGAGAACTTGCCGGAGGAGGGGAGCTGTTTTTT. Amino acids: CASSLVLRGELAGGGELFF.

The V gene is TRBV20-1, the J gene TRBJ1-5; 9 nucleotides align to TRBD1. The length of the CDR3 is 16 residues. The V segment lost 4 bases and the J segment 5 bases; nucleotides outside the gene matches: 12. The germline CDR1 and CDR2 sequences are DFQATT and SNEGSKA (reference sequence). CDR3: CSAILSSDRGYQPQHF. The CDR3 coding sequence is TGCAGTGCTATTCTAAGTTCGGACAGGGGTTATCAGCCCCAGCATTTT.

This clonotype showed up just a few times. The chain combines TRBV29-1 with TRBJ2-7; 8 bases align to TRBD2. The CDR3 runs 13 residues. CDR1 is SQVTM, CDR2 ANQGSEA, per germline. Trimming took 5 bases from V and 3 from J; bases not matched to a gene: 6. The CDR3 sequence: CSVTGGGSYEQYF. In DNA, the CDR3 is TGCAGCGTTACGGGCGGGGGGAGCTACGAGCAGTACTTC.

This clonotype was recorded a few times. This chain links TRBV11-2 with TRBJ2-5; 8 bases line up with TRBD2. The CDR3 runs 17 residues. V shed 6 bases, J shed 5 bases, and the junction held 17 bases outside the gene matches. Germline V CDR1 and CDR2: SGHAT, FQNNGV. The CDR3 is CASSLYGGASLAETQYF. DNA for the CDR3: TGTGCCAGCAGTTTGTACGGGGGGGCCTCCCTCGCCGAGACCCAGTACTTC.

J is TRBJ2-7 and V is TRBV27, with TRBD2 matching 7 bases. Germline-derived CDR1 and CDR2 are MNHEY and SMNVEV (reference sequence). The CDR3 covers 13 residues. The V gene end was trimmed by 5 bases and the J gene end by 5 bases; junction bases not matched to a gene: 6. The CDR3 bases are TGTGCCAGCAGTAGCGGGACTTTCCACGAGCAGTACTTC. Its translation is CASSSGTFHEQYF.

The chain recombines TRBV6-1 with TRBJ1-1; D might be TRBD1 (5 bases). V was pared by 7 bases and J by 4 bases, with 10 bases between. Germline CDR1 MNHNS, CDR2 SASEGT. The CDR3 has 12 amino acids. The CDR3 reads CASTAGSTEAFF. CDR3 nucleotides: TGTGCCAGCACAGCAGGGAGCACTGAAGCTTTCTTT.

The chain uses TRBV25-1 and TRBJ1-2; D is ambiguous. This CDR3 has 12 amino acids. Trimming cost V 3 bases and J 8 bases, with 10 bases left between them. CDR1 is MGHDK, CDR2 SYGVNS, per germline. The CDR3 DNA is TGTGCCAGCAGTGAGGGTGATGGCGGCTACACCTTC. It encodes CASSEGDGGYTF.

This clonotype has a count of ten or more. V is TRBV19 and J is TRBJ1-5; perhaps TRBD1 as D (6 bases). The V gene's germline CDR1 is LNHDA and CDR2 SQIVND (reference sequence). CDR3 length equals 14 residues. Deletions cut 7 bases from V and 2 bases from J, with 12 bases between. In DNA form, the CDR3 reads TGTGCCAGTAATAGGGGGATAGGCAATCAGCCCCAGCATTTT. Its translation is CASNRGIGNQPQHF.

In nucleotides, the CDR3 is TGTGCCAGCAGCTGGGGACTAGCGGGAGGGCCGGTCTGGGAGCAGTACTTC. It yields the protein CASSWGLAGGPVWEQYF. The chain joins TRBV7-6 to TRBJ2-7; 16 nucleotides agree with TRBD2. V lost 4 bases, J lost 7 bases, and 10 bases stayed unmatched. The CDR3 sequence is 17 residues long. Germline V gene sequence: CDR1 SGHVS, CDR2 FNYEAQ.

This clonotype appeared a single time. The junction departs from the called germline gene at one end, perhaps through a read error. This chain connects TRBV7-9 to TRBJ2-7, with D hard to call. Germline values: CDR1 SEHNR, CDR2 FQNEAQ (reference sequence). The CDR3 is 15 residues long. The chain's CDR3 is CASQRYDTSYGERYF. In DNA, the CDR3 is TGTGCCAGTCAGAGGTACGATACAAGCTACGGCGAGCGGTACTTC.

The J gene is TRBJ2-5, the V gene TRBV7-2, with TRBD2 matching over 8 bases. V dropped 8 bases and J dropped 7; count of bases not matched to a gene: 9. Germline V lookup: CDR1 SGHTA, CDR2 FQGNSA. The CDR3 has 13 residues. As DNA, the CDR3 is TGTGCCAGCGCGGGGAAGGCGGGGGGGACCCAGTACTTC. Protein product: CASAGKAGGTQYF.

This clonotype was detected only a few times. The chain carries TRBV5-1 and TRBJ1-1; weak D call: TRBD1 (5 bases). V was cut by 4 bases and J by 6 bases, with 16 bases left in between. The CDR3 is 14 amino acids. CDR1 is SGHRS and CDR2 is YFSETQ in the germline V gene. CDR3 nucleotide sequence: TGCGCCAGCAGCCAGGGACTCGGTCGGGCTGAAGCTTTCTTT. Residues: CASSQGLGRAEAFF.

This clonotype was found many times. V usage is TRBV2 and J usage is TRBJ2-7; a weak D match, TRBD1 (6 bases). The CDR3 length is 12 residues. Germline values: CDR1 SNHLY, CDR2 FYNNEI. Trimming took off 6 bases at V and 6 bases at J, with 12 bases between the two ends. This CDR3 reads CASSPTGSEQYF. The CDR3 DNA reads TGTGCCAGCAGCCCCACAGGGTCCGAGCAGTACTTC.

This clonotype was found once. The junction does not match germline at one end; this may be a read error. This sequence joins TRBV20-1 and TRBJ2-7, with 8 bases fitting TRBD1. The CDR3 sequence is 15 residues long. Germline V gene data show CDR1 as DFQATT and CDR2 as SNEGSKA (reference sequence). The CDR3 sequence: CSARGPGTGYYEQYF. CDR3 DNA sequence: TGCAGTGCCAGAGGCCCGGGGACAGGCTACTACGAGCAGTACTTC.